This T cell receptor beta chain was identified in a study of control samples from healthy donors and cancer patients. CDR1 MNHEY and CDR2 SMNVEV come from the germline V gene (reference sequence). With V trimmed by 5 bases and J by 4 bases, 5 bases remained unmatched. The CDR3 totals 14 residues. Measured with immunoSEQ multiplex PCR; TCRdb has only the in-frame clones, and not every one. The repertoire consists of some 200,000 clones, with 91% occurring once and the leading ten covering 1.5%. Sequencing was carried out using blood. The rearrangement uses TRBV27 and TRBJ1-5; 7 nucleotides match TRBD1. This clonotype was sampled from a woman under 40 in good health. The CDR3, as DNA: TGTGCCAGCAGTCTGACAGGGCCAAATCAGCCCCAGCATTTT. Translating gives CASSLTGPNQPQHF.